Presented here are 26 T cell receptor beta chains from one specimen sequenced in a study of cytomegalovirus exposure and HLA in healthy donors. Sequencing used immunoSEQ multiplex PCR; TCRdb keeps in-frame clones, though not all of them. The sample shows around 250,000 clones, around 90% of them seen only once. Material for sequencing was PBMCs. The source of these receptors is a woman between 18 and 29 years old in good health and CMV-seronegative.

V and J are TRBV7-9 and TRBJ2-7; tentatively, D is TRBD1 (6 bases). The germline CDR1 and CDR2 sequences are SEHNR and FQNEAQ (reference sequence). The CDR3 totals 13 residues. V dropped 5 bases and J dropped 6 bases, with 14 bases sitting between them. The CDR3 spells CASSVIQGSEQYF. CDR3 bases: TGTGCCAGCAGCGTAATACAGGGTTCCGAGCAGTACTTC.

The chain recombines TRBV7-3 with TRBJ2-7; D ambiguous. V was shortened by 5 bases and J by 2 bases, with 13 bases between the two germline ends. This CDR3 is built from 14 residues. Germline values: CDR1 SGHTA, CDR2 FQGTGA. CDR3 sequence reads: CASSPDNHPYEQYF. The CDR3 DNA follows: TGTGCCAGCAGCCCCGACAACCACCCCTACGAGCAGTACTTC.

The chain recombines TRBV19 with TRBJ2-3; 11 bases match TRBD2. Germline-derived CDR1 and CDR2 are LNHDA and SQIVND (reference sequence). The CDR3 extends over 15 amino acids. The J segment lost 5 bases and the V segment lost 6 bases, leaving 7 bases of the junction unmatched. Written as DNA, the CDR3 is TGTGCCAGTAGGACCACTAGCGGGGGAGGAGATACGCAGTATTTT. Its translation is CASRTTSGGGDTQYF. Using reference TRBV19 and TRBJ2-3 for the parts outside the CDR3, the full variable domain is DGGITQSPKYLFRKEGQNVTLSCEQNLNHDAMYWYRQDPGQGLRLIYYSQIVNDFQKGDIAEGYSVSREKKESFPLTVTSAQKNPTAFYLCASRTTSGGGDTQYFGPGTRLTVL.

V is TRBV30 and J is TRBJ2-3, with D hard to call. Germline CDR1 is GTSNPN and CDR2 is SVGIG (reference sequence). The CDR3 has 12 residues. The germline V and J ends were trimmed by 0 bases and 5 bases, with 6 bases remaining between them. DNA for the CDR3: TGTGCCTGGAGTGTACTAAAAGATACGCAGTATTTT. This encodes CAWSVLKDTQYF.

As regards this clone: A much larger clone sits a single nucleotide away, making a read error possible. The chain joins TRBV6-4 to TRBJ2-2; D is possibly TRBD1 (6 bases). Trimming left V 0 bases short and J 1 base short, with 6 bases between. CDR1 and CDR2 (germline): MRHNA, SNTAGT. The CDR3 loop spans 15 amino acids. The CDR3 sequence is CASSDSTGNTGELFF. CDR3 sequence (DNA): TGTGCCAGCAGTGACTCGACAGGGAACACCGGGGAGCTGTTTTTT.

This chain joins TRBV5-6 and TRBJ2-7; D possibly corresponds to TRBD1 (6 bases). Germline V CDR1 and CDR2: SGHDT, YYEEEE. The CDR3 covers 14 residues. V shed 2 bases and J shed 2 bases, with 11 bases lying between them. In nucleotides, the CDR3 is TGTGCCAGCAGCTTACAGGGACCGGCCTACGAGCAGTACGTC. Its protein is CASSLQGPAYEQYV.

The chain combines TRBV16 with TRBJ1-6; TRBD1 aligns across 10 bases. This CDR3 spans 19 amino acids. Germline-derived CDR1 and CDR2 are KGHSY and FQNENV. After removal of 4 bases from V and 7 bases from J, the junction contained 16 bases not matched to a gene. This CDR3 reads CASSLPGQGIPFRNSPLHF. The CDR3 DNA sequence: TGTGCCAGCAGCCTGCCGGGACAGGGGATCCCATTTCGGAATTCACCCCTCCACTTT.

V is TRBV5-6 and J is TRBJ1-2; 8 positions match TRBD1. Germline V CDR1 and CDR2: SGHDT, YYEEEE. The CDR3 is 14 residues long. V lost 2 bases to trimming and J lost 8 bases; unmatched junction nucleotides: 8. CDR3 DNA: TGTGCCAGCAGCTTAGGACAGGGACGAAGGGGCTACACCTTC. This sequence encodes CASSLGQGRRGYTF. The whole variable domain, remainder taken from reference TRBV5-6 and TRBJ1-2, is DAGVTQSPTHLIKTRGQQVTLRCSPKSGHDTVSWYQQALGQGPQFIFQYYEEEERQRGNFPDRFSGHQFPNYSSELNVNALLLGDSALYLCASSLGQGRRGYTFGSGTRLTVV.

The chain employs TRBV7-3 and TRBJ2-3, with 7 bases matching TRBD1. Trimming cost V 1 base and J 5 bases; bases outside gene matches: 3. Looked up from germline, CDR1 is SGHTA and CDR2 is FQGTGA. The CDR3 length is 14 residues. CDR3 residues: CASSLKDREDTQYF. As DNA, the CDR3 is TGTGCCAGCAGCTTAAAAGACAGGGAAGATACGCAGTATTTT.

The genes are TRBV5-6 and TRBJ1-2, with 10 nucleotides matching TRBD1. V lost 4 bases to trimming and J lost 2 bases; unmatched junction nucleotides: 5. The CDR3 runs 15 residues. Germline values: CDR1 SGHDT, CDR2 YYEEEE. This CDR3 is CASSEGTGANYGYTF. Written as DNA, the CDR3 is TGTGCCAGCAGCGAGGGGACAGGGGCGAACTATGGCTACACCTTC. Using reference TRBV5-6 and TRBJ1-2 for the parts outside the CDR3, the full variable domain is DAGVTQSPTHLIKTRGQQVTLRCSPKSGHDTVSWYQQALGQGPQFIFQYYEEEERQRGNFPDRFSGHQFPNYSSELNVNALLLGDSALYLCASSEGTGANYGYTFGSGTRLTVV.

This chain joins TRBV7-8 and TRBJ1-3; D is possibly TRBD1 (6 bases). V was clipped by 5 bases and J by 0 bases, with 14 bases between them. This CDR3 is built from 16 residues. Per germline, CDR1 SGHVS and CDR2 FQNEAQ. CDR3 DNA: TGTGCCAGCAGCGCCCCAGTAGGGGGCTCTGGAAACACCATATATTTT. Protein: CASSAPVGGSGNTIYF.

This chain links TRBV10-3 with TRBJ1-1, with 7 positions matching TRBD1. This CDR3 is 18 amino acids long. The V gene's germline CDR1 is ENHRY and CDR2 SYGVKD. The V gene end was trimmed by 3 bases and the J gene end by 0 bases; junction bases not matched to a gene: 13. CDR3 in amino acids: CAISDPTGVRGVNTEAFF. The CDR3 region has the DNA TGTGCCATCAGTGATCCTACAGGGGTAAGGGGGGTGAACACTGAAGCTTTCTTT.

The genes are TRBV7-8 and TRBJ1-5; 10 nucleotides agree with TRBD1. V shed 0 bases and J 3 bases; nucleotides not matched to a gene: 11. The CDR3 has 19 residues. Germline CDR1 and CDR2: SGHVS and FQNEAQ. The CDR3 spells CASSLAPSTGGPSNQPQHF. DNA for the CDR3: TGTGCCAGCAGCTTAGCCCCCTCGACAGGGGGCCCATCCAATCAGCCCCAGCATTTT.

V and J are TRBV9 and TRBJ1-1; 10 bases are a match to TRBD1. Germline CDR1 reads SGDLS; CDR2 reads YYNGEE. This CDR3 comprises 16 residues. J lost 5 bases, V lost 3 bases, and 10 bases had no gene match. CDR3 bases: TGTGCCAGCAGCGCCCGGAAGGGACAGGGGTGGACTGAAGCTTTCTTT. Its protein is CASSARKGQGWTEAFF.

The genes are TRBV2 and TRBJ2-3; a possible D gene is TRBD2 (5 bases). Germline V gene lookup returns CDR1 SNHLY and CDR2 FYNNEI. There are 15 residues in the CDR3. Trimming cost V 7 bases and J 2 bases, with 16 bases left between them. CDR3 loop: CASNPDGLPTDTQYF. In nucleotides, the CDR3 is TGTGCCAGCAACCCGGACGGACTGCCCACAGATACGCAGTATTTT.

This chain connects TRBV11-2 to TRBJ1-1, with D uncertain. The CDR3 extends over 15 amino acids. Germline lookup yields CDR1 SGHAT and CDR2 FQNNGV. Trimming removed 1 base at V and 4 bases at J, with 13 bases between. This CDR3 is CASSLVWGSGTEAFF. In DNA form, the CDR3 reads TGTGCCAGCAGCTTAGTTTGGGGAAGCGGCACTGAAGCTTTCTTT.

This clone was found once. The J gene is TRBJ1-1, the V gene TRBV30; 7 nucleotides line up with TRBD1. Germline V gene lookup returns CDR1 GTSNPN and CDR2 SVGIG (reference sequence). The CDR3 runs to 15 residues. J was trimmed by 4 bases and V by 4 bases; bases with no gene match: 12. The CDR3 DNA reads TGTGCCTGGACCCGTGGTGAGGGGGCGAGCACTGAAGCTTTCTTT. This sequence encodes CAWTRGEGASTEAFF.

This CDR3 reads CASSSGTVDEQFF. The CDR3 DNA sequence: TGTGCCAGCAGCTCCGGGACTGTCGATGAGCAGTTCTTC. The J gene is TRBJ2-1, the V gene TRBV11-3, with a possible D match to TRBD2 (6 bases). This CDR3 has 13 residues. Germline V CDR1 and CDR2: SGHNT, YENEEA. Trimming took 4 bases from V and 8 from J, leaving 12 bases between them.

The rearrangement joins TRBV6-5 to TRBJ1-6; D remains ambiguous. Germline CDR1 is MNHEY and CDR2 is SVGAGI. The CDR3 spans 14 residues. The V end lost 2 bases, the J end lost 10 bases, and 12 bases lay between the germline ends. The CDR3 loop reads CASSYGQDGSPLHF. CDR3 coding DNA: TGTGCCAGCAGTTACGGTCAGGATGGCTCACCCCTCCACTTT.

The CDR3: CASSVSNKQGNTIYF. The CDR3 region has the DNA TGTGCCAGCAGCGTATCGAATAAACAGGGAAACACCATATATTTT. The chain uses TRBV9 and TRBJ1-3; D is ambiguous. CDR1 and CDR2 from the germline V gene are SGDLS and YYNGEE. Trimming took off 1 base at V and 4 bases at J, with 12 bases between the two ends. This CDR3 comprises 15 residues. Full variable domain (outside the CDR3, taken from reference TRBV9 and TRBJ1-3): DSGVTQTPKHLITATGQRVTLRCSPRSGDLSVYWYQQSLDQGLQFLIQYYNGEERAKGNILERFSAQQFPDLHSELNLSSLELGDSALYFCASSVSNKQGNTIYFGEGSWLTVV.

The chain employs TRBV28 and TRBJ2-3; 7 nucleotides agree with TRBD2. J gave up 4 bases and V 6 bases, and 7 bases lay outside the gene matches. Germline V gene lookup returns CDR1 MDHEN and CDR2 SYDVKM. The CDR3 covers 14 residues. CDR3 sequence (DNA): TGTGCCAGCAGCCCAAGCGGGGCCCCAGATACGCAGTATTTT. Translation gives CASSPSGAPDTQYF.

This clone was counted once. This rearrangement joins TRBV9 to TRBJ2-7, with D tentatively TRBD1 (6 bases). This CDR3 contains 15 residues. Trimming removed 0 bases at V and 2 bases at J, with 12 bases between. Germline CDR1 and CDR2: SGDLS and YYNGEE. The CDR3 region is CASSVGTGMTYEQYF. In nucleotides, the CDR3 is TGTGCCAGCAGCGTAGGCACAGGGATGACCTACGAGCAGTACTTC.

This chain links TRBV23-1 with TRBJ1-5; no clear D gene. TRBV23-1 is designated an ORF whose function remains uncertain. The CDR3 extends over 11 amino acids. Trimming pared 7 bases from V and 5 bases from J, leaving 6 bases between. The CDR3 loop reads CASIGDQPQHF. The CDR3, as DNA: TGCGCCAGCATCGGGGATCAGCCCCAGCATTTT.

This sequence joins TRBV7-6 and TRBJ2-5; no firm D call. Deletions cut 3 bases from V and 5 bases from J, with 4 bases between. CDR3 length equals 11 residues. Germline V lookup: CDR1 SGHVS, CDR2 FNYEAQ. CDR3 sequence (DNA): TGTGCCAGCAGCTTCCCTGAGACCCAGTACTTC. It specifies CASSFPETQYF.

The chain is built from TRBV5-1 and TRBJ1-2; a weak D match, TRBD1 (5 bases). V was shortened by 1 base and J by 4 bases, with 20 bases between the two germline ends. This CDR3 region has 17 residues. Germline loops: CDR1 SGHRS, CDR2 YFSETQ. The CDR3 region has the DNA TGCGCCAGCAGCTTGTTGGGGGGACGGAGAGACTTCTATGGCTACACCTTC. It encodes CASSLLGGRRDFYGYTF.

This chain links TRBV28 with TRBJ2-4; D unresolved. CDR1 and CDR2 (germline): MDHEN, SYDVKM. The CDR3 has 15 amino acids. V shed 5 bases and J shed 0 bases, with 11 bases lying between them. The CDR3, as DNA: TGTGCCAGCAGTCCCGTTCAGGTAGCCAAAAACATTCAGTACTTC. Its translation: CASSPVQVAKNIQYF.